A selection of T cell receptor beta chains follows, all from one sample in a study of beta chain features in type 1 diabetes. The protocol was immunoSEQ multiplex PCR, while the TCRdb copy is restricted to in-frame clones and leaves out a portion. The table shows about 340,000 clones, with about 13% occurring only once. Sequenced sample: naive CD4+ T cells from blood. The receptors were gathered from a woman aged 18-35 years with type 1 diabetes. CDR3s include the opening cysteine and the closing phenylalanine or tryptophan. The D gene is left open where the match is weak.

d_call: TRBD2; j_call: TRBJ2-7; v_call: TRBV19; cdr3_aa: CASKISWAGGYEQYF
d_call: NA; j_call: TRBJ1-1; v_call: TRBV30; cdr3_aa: CAWSPHRDTEAFF
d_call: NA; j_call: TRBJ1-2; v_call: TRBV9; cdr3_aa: CASSVGWGEPGAF
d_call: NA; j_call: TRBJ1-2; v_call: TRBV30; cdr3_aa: CALPTPGHRSSYGYTF
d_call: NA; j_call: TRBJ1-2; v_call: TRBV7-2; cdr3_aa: CASSSPSRAAGYTF
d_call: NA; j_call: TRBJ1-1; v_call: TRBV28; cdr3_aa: CASRDTVHTEAFF
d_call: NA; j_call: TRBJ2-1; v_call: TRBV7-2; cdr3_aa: CASSLGPGNEQFF
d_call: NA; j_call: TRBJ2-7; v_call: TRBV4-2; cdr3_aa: CASSQVGGEQYF
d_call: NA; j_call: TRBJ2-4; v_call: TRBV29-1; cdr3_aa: CSVAGTKNIQYF
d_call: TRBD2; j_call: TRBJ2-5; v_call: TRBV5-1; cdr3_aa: CASSKGLAGEETQYF
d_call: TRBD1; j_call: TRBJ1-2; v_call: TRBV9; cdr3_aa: CASSVQGTGLWGYTF
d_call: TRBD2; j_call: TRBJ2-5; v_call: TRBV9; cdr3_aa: CASSASFIPSGGGETQYF
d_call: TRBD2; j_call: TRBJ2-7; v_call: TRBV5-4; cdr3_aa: CASSFPSGAYEQYF
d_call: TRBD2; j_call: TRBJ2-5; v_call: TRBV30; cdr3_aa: CAWRKRLAEAQYF
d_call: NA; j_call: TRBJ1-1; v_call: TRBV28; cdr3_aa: CASRPITTAEAFF
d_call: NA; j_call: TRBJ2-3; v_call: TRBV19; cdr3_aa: CASSRVSSTDTQYF
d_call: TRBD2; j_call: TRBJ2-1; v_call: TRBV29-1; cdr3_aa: CSARLAGGNEQFF
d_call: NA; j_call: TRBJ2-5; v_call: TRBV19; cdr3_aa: CASSTNEETQYF
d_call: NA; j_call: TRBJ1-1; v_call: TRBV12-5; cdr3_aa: CASGLSMNTEAFF
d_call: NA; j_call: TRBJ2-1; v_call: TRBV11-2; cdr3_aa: CASSLTLSSYNEQFF
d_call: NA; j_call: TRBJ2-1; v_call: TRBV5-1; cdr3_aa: CASTATGSSYNEQFF
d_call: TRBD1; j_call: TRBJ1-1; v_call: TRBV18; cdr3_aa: CASSPTTGDTEAFF
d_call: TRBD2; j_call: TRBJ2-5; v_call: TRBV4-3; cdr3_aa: CASSRAGGGGETQYF
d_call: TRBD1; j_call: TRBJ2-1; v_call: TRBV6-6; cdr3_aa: CASSPIPGQGGYEQFF
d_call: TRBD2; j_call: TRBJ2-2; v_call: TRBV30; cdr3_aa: CAWSSGASFTGELFF
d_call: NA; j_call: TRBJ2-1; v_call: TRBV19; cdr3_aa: CASSVIAALYNEQFF
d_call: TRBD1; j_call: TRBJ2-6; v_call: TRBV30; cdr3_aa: CAWALDRGSGANVLTF
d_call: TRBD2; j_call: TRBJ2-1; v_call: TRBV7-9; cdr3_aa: CASSWTSGRARAYNEQFF
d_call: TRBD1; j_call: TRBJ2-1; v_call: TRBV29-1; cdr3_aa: CSGHRGPNNEQFF
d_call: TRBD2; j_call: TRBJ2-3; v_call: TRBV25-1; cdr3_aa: CASSEFRGDTDTQYF
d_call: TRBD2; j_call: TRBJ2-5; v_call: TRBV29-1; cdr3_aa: CSVEGGGSFTETQYF
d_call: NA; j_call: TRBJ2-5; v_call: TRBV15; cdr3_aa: CATSRGAEKETQYF
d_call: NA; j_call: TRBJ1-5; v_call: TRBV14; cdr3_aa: CASKWQMYRQPQHF
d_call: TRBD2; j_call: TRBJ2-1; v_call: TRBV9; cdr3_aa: CASSVDPGGPLAEQFF
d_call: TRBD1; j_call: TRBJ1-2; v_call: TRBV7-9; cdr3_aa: CASSSRQGGAGYTF
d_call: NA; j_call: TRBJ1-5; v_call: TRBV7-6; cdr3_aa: CASSLGVGDNQPQHF
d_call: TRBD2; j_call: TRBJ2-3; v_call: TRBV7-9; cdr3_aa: CASSFTSGHTDTQYF
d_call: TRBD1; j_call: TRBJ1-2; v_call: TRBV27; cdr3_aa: CASSILPGQGIYGYTF
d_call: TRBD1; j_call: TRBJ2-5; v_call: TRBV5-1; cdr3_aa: CASQPTGQEETQYF
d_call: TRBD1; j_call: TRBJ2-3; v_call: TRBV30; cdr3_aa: CAWSGTGPDTQYF
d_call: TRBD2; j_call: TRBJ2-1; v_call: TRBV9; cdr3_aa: CASSPGTSGIHEQFF
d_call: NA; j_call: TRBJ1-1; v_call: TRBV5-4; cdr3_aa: CASSLVGREAFF
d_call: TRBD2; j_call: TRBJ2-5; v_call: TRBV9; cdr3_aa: CASSAPGGAQYF
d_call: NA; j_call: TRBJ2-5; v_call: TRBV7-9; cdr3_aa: CASSLKGQTQGGETQYF
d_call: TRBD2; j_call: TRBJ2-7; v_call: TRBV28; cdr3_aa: CASSSSTSGSLYEQYF
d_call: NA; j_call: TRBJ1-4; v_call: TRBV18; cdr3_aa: CASSMKGEKLFF
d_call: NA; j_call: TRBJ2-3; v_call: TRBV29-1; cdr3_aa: CSVDRKLARDTQYF
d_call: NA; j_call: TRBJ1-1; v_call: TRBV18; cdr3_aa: CASSPLAADTEAFF
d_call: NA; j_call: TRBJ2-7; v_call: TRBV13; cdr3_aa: CASSLARPHGDEQYF